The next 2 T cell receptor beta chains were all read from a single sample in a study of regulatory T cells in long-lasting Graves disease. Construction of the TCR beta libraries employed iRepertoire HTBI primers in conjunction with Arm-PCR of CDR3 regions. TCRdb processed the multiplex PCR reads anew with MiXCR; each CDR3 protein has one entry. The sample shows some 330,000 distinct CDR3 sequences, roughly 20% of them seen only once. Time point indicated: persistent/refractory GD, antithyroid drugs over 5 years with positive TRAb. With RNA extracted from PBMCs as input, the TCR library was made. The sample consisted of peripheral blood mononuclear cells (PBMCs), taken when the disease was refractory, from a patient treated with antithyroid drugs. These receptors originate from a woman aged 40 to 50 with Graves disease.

CDR3 sequence reads: CASSSGPLGANVLTF. The CDR3 region has the DNA TGTGCCAGCAGCTCCGGACCTCTCGGGGCCAACGTCCTGACTTTC. J is TRBJ2-6 and V is TRBV5-6; no reliable D call. This CDR3 contains 15 residues. V was trimmed by 3 bases and J by 4 bases, leaving 11 bases between them. Germline CDR1 SGHDT, CDR2 YYEEEE.

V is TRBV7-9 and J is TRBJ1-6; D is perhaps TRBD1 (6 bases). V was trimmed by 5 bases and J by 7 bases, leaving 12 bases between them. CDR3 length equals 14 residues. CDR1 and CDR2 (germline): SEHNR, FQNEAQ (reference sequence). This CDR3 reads CASSQDSKNSPLHF. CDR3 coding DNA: TGTGCCAGCAGCCAGGACAGTAAGAATTCACCCCTCCACTTT.